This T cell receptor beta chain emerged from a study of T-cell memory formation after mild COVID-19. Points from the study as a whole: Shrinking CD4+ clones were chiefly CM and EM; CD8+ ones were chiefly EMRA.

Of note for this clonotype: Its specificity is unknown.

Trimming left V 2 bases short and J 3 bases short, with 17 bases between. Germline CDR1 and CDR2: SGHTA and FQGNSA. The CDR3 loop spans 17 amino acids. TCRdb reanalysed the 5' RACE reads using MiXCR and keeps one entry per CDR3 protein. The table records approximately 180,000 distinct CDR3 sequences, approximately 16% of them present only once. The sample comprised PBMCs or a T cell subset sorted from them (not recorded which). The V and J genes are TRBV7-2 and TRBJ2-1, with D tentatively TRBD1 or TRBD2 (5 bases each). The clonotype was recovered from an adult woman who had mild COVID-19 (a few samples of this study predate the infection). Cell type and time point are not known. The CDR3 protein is CASSLLKVGPYYNEQFF. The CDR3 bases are TGTGCCAGCAGCTTATTGAAAGTGGGACCATACTACAATGAGCAGTTCTTC.